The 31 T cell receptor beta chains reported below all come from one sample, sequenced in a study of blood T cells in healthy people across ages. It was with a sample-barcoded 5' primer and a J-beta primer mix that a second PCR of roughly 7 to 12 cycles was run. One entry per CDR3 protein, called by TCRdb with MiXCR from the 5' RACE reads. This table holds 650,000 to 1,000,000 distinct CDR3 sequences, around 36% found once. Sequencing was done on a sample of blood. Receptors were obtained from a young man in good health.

CDR3 region: CASSREGGMGGYTF. The CDR3 coding sequence is TGTGCCAGCAGCAGGGAAGGCGGTATGGGCGGCTACACCTTC. The chain carries TRBV12-3 or TRBV12-4 and TRBJ1-2, with D perhaps matching TRBD1 (5 bases). V lost 6 bases, J lost 8 bases, and 19 bases lay in between. The CDR3 sequence is 14 residues long.

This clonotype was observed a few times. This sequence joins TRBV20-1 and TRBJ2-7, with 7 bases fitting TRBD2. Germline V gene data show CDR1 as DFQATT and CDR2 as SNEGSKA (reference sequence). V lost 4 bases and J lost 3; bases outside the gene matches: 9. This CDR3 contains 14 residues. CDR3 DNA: TGCAGTGCTACCGCGGACGGGAGGAACTACGAGCAGTACTTC. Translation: CSATADGRNYEQYF.

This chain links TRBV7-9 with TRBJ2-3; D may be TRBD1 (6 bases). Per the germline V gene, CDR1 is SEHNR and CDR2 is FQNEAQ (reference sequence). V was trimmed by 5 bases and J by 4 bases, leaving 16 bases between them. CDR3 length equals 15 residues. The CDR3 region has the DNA TGTGCCAGCAGCCCCGAACCCCAGGGGTCAGATACGCAGTATTTT. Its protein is CASSPEPQGSDTQYF.

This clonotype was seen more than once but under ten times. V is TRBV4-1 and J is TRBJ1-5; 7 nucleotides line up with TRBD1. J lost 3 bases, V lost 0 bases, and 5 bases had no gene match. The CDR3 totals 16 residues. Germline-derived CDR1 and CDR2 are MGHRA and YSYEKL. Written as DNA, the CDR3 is TGCGCCAGCAGCCAAGATCCAGGGGGGAACAATCAGCCCCAGCATTTT. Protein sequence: CASSQDPGGNNQPQHF.

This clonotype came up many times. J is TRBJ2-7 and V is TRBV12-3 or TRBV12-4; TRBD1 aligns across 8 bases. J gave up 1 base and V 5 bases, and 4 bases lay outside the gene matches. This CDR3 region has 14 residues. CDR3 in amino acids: CASSPTGASYEQYF. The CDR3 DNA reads TGTGCCAGCAGTCCGACAGGGGCTTCCTACGAGCAGTACTTC.

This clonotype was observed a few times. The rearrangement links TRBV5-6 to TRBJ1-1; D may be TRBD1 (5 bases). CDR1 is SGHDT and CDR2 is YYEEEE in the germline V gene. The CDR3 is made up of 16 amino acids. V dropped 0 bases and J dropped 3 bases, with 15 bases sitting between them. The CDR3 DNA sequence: TGTGCCAGCAGCTTGGAAGTCCCCTCAGGGTACACTGAAGCTTTCTTT. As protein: CASSLEVPSGYTEAFF.

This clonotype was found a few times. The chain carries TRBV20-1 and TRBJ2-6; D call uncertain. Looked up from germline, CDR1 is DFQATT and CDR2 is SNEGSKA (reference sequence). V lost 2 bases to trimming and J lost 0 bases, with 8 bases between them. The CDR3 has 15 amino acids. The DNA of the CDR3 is TGCAGTGCTAGATCCCCCAGCTCTGGGGCCAACGTCCTGACTTTC. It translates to CSARSPSSGANVLTF.

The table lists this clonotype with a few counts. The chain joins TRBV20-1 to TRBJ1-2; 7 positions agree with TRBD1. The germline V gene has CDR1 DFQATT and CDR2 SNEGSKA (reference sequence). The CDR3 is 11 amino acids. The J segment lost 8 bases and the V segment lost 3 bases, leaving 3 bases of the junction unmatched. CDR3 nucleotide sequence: TGCAGTGCTAGGACAGGGAACGGCTACACCTTC. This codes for CSARTGNGYTF.

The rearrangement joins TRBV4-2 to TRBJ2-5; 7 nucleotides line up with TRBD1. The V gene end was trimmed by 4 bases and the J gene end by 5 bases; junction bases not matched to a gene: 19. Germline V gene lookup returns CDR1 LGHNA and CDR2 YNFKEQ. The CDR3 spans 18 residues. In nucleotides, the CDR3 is TGTGCCAGCAGCCCTCGGGGAAGGGGGCCCGAGACTTTGGAGACCCAGTACTTC. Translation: CASSPRGRGPETLETQYF.

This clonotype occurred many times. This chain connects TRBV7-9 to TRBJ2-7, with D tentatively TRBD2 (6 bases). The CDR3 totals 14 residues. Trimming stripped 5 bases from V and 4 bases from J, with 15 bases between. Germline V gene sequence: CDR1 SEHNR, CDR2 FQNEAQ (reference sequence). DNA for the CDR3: TGTGCCAGCAGCGGAAGAAAGGAGGGTTACGAGCAGTACTTC. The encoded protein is CASSGRKEGYEQYF.

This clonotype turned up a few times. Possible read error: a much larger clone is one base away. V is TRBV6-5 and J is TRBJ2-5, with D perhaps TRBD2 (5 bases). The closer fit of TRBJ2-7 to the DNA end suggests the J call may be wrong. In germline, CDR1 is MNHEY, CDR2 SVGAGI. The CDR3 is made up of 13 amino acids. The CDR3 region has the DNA TGTGCCGGCAGTCGCGGACTGACCTACGAGCAGTACTTC. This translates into CAGSRGLTYEQYF.

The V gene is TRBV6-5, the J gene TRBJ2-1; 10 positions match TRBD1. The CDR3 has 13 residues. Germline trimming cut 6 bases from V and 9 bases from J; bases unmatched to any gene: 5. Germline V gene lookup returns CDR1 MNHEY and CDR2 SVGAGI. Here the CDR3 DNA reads TGTGCCAGCAGGTGGGACAGGGGAGGTGAGCAGTTCTTC. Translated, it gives CASRWDRGGEQFF.

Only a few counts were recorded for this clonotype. CDR3 in DNA: TGTGCTAGTGGCACTAGCCAGGGGGTATCGGACAATGAGCAGTTCTTC. Translated, it gives CASGTSQGVSDNEQFF. The J gene is TRBJ2-1, the V gene TRBV12-5, with D possibly being TRBD1 (7 bases). This CDR3 has 16 residues. Germline V CDR1 and CDR2: LGHNT, FRNRAP. V lost 6 bases to trimming and J lost 5 bases, with 20 bases between them. The full variable domain, in which reference TRBV12-5 and TRBJ2-1 provide the parts outside the CDR3, is DARVTQTPRHKVTEMGQEVTMRCQPILGHNTVFWYRQTMMQGLELLAYFRNRAPLDDSGMPKDRFSAEMPDATLATLKIQPSEPRDSAVYFCASGTSQGVSDNEQFFGPGTRLTVL.

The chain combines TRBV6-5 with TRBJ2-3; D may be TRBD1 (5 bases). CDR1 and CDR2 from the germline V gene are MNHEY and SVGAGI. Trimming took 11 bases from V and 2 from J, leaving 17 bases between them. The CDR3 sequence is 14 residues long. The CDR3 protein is CACQKAGSTDTQYF. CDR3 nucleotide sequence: TGTGCCTGCCAGAAAGCAGGGTCCACAGATACGCAGTATTTT.

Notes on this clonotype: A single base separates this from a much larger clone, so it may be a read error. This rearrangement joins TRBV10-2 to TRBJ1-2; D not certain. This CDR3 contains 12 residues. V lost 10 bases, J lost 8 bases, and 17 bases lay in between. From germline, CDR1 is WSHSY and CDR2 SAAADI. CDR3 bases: TGCGCCATCAGCCCGAACTTGGAGGGCTACACCTTC. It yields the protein CAISPNLEGYTF.

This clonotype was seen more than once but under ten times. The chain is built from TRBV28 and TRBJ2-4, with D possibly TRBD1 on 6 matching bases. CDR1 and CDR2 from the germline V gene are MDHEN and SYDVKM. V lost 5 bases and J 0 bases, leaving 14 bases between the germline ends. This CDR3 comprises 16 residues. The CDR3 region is CASSTGTKLAKNIQYF. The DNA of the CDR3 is TGTGCCAGCAGTACTGGGACAAAACTAGCCAAAAACATTCAGTACTTC.

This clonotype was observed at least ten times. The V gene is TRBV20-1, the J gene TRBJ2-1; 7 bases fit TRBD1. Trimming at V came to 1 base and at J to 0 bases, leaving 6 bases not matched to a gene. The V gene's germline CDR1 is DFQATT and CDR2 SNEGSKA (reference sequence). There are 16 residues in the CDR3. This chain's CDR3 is CSARALGQNSYNEQFF. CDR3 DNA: TGCAGTGCTAGAGCTCTGGGACAGAACTCCTACAATGAGCAGTTCTTC.

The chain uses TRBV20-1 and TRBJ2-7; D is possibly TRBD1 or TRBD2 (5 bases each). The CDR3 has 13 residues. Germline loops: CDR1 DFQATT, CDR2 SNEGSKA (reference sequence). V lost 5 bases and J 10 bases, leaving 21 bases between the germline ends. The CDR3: CSAPRDPKGAQYF. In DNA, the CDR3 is TGCAGTGCTCCTCGGGACCCTAAAGGTGCCCAGTACTTC.

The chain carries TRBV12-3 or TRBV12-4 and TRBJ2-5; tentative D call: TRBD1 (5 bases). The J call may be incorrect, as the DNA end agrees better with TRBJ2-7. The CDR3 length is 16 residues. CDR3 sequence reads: CASSSTGSRKRAEQYF. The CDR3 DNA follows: TGTGCCAGCAGTAGCACAGGTTCGAGAAAAAGGGCCGAGCAGTACTTC.

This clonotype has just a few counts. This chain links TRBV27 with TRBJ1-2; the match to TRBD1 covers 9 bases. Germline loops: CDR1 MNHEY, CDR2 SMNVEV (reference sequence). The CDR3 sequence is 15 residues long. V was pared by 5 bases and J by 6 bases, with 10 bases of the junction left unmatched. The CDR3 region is CASSEQGAGFDGYTF. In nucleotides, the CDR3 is TGTGCCAGCAGTGAACAGGGGGCCGGCTTTGATGGCTACACCTTC.

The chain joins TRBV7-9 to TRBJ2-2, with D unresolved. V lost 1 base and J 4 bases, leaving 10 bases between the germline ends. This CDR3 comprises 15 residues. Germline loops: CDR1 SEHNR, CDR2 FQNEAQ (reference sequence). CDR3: CASSLGWESTGELFF. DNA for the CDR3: TGTGCCAGCAGCTTAGGTTGGGAATCCACCGGGGAGCTGTTTTTT.

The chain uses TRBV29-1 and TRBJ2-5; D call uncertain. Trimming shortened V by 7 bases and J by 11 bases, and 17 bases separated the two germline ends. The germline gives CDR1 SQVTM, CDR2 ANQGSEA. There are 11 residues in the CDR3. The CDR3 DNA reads TGCAGCGCAGAAACGGGCAATGAGCAGTACTTC. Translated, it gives CSAETGNEQYF.

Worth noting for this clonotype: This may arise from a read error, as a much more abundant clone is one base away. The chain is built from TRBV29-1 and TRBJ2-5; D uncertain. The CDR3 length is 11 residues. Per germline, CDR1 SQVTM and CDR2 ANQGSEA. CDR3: CSGETGETQYF. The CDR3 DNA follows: TGCAGCGGTGAAACTGGGGAGACCCAGTACTTC.

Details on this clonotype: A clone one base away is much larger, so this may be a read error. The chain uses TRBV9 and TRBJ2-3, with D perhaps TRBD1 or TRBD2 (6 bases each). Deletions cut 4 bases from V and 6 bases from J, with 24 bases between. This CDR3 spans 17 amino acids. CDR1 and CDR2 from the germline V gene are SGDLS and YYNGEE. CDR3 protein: CASSRRGESPPADTQYF. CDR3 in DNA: TGTGCCAGCAGCAGAAGGGGGGAGTCACCCCCCGCGGATACGCAGTATTTT.

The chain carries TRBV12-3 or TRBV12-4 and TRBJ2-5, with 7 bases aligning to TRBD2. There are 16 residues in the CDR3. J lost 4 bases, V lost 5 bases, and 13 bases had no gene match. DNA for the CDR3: TGTGCCAGCAGTCCCGACGGGTGGGGGGGTGGAGAGACCCAGTACTTC. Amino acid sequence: CASSPDGWGGGETQYF.

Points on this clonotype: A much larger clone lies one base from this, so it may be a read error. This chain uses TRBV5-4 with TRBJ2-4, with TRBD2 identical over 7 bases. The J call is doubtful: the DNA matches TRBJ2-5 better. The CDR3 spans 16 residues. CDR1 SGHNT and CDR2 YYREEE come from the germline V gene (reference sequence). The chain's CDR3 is CASSLDGISGSETQYF. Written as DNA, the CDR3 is TGTGCCAGCAGCTTGGATGGGATTAGCGGGTCAGAGACCCAGTACTTC.

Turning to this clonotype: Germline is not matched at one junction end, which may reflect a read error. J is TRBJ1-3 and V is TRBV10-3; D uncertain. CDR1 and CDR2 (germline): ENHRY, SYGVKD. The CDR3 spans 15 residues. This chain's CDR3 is CAIKTAGEGGNTIYF. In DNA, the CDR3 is TGTGCCATCAAGACGGCCGGGGAAGGTGGAAATACCATATATTTT.

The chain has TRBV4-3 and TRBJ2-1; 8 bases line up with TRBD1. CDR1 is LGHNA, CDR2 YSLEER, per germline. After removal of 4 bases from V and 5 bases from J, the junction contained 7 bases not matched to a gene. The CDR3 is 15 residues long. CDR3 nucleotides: TGCGCCAGCAGCCCGCACGCAGGGGGCCACAATGAGCAGTTCTTC. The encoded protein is CASSPHAGGHNEQFF.

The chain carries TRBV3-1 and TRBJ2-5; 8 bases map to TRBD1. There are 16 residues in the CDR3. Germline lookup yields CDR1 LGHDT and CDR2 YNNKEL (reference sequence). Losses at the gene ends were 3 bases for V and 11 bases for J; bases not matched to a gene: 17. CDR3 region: CASSQEDRGPYNEQYF. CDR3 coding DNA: TGTGCCAGCAGCCAGGAAGACAGGGGTCCCTACAATGAGCAGTACTTC.

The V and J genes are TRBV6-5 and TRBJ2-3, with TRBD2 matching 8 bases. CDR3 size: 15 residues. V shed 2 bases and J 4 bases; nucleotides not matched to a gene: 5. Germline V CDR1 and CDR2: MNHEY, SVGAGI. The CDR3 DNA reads TGTGCCAGCAGTTACCCGGGACTAGTGTCAGATACGCAGTATTTT. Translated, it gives CASSYPGLVSDTQYF.

The CDR3 region has the DNA TGTGCCAGCAGTTCTACAGCGGATACCACAGATACGCAGTATTTT. It translates to CASSSTADTTDTQYF. The chain uses TRBV28 and TRBJ2-3, with TRBD2 as a possible D gene (5 bases). Germline lookup yields CDR1 MDHEN and CDR2 SYDVKM. This CDR3 comprises 15 residues. V was shortened by 4 bases and J by 2 bases, with 13 bases between the two germline ends.